Sequencing of this TCR beta chain was carried out in a study of T cell repertoires in cytomegalovirus infection. The wider study: An indication of both CMV infection and matching HLA type came from public TCR beta signatures.

For this clonotype: What it binds is unknown.

From the reads, TCRdb called clonotypes with MiXCR, one entry per CDR3 protein. Of around 570,000 distinct CDR3 sequences in the sample, under 45% were seen once. The germline CDR1 and CDR2 sequences are SEHNR and FQNEAQ (reference sequence). V lost 5 bases, J lost 5 bases, and 3 bases stayed unmatched. CDR3 length: 13 amino acids. Here the sequenced sample was cultured PBMCs, taken from culture after CMV antigen stimulation. The TCR was taken from a human donor in good health (CMV status not recorded). Some clones in this sample may be carry-over from other donors' samples. V gene TRBV7-9 combines with J gene TRBJ2-5; TRBD1 agrees at 9 bases. CDR3 DNA sequence: TGTGCCAGCAGCGTCACAGGGGGCGAGACCCAGTACTTC. It codes for CASSVTGGETQYF.